A selection of T cell receptor beta chains follows, all from one sample in a study of T cells in Graves' hyperthyroidism and ophthalmopathy. MiXCR, applied by TCRdb to the multiplex PCR reads, yields one record per CDR3 protein. The table lists 490,000 or so distinct CDR3 sequences, about 20% of them singletons. The material sequenced was blood. The receptors originated from a woman in her 70s with Graves' ophthalmopathy. Both conserved end residues are part of each CDR3. The order of the fields is clone size, V gene, J gene, CDR3 protein. Part of the rows lack a size; the others show once, few, many or a class for expanded clones.

abundance: few; v_gene: TRBV5-1; j_gene: TRBJ2-7; CDR3aa: CASSLVGKEQYF
abundance: few; v_gene: TRBV6-5; j_gene: TRBJ1-6; CDR3aa: CASSYSTIGHHNSPLHF
abundance: -; v_gene: TRBV29-1; j_gene: TRBJ1-1; CDR3aa: CSVRGAGDTEAFF
abundance: -; v_gene: TRBV30; j_gene: TRBJ2-7; CDR3aa: CAWIAGYEQYF
abundance: few; v_gene: TRBV3-1; j_gene: TRBJ2-5; CDR3aa: CASSQGIEETQYF
abundance: once; v_gene: TRBV7-8; j_gene: TRBJ1-2; CDR3aa: CASSLGGYSSYGYTF
abundance: few; v_gene: TRBV6-2/TRBV6-3; j_gene: TRBJ2-7; CDR3aa: CASSPGVSGRAEEQYF
abundance: few; v_gene: TRBV5-1; j_gene: TRBJ1-2; CDR3aa: CASSLLGQANYGYTF
abundance: few; v_gene: TRBV20-1; j_gene: TRBJ1-5; CDR3aa: CSASKPFRSSSNQPQHF
abundance: few; v_gene: TRBV28; j_gene: TRBJ2-1; CDR3aa: CASIPSGLNSYNEQFF
abundance: -; v_gene: TRBV4-3; j_gene: TRBJ1-2; CDR3aa: CASSQDPTGGFAIWYTF
abundance: few; v_gene: TRBV3-1; j_gene: TRBJ1-5; CDR3aa: CASSRSTGGPQPQHF
abundance: many; v_gene: TRBV2; j_gene: TRBJ1-2; CDR3aa: CASGGDWAYGYTF
abundance: many; v_gene: TRBV28; j_gene: TRBJ2-1; CDR3aa: CASSFDRTYNEQFF
abundance: few; v_gene: TRBV20-1; j_gene: TRBJ2-3; CDR3aa: CSALVSGSTDTQYF
abundance: few; v_gene: TRBV12-3/TRBV12-4; j_gene: TRBJ2-3; CDR3aa: CASNRGYDTQYF
abundance: -; v_gene: TRBV20-1; j_gene: TRBJ1-1; CDR3aa: CSAMSGTGVEAFF
abundance: -; v_gene: TRBV6-1; j_gene: TRBJ1-2; CDR3aa: CASSRTAAYGYTF
abundance: -; v_gene: TRBV18; j_gene: TRBJ2-1; CDR3aa: CASSAETGMGNEQFF
abundance: many; v_gene: TRBV2; j_gene: TRBJ1-1; CDR3aa: CASSGQLNTEAFF
abundance: -; v_gene: TRBV7-6; j_gene: TRBJ2-5; CDR3aa: CASSLNEGSTQYF
abundance: few; v_gene: TRBV5-1; j_gene: TRBJ2-1; CDR3aa: CASRGDRGLYEQFF
abundance: -; v_gene: TRBV7-6; j_gene: TRBJ1-1; CDR3aa: CASSLMLWTEAFF
abundance: -; v_gene: TRBV20-1; j_gene: TRBJ1-6; CDR3aa: CSASSHYNSPLHF
abundance: -; v_gene: TRBV20-1; j_gene: TRBJ2-1; CDR3aa: CSARGTRQGPNEQFF
abundance: once; v_gene: TRBV5-1; j_gene: TRBJ2-1; CDR3aa: CASSLMASGSSNEQFF
abundance: few; v_gene: TRBV6-2/TRBV6-3; j_gene: TRBJ2-1; CDR3aa: CASNKRRDNEQFF
abundance: few; v_gene: TRBV20-1; j_gene: TRBJ2-1; CDR3aa: CSATGLAGDHEQFF
abundance: -; v_gene: TRBV28; j_gene: TRBJ1-1; CDR3aa: CASHAMNTEAFF
abundance: many; v_gene: TRBV28; j_gene: TRBJ2-7; CDR3aa: CASRGSGSAFYEQYF
abundance: -; v_gene: TRBV27; j_gene: TRBJ2-3; CDR3aa: CASSLSAATDTQYF